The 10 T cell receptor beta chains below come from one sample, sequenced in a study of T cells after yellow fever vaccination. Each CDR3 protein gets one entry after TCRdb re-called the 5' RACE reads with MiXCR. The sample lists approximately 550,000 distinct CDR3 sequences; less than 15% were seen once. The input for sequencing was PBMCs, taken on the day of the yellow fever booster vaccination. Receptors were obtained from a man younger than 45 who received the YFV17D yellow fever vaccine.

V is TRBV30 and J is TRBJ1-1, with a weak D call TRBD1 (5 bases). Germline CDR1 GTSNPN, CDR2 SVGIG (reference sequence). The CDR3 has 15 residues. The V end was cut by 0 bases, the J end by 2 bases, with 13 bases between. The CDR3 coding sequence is TGTGCCTGGAGTGTACAGGCAGGTTCTAACACTGAAGCTTTCTTT. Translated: CAWSVQAGSNTEAFF.

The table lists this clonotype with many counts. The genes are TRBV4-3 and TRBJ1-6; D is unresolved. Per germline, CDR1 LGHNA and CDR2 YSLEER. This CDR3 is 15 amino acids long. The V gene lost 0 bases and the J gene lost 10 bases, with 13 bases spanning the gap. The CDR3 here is CASSQEKSQRSPLHF. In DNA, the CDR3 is TGCGCCAGCAGCCAAGAAAAATCGCAGCGGTCACCCCTCCACTTT.

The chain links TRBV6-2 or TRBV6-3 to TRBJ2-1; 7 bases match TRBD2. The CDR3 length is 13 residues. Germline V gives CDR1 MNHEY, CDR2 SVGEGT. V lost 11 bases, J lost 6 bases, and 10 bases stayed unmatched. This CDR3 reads CAGRDSQSNEQFF. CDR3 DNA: TGTGCCGGGAGGGACTCGCAGAGCAATGAGCAGTTCTTC.

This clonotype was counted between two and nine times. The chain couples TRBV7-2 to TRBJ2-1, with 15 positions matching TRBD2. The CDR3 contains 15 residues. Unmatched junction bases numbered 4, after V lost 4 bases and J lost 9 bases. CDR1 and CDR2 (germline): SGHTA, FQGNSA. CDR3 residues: CASSSGLAGGAEQFF. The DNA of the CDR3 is TGTGCCAGCAGCTCCGGACTAGCGGGAGGGGCTGAGCAGTTCTTC. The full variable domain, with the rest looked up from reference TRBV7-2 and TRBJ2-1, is GAGVSQSPSNKVTEKGKDVELRCDPISGHTALYWYRQSLGQGLEFLIYFQGNSAPDKSGLPSDRFSAERTGGSVSTLTIQRTQQEDSAVYLCASSSGLAGGAEQFFGPGTRLTVL.

As DNA, the CDR3 is TGCAGTGCCATGACAGGTAGCCTTTACAATGAGCAGTTCTTC. This gives the protein CSAMTGSLYNEQFF. The chain is built from TRBV20-1 and TRBJ2-1; possible D gene TRBD1, 6 bases. Trimming shortened V by 6 bases and J by 4 bases, and 16 bases separated the two germline ends. The V gene's germline CDR1 is DFQATT and CDR2 SNEGSKA (reference sequence). The CDR3 contains 14 residues.

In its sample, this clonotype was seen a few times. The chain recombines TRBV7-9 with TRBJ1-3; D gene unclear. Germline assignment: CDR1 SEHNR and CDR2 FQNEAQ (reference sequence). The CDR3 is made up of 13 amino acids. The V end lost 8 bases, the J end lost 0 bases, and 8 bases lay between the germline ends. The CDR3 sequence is CASWPLSGNTIYF. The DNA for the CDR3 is TGTGCCAGCTGGCCCCTCTCTGGAAACACCATATATTTT.

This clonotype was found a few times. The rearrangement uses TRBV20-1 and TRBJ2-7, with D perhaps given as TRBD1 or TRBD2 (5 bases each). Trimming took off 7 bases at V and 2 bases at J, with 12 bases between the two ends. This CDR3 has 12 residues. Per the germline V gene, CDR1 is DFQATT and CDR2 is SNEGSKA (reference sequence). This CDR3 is CSVRQGPYEQYF. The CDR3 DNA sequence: TGCAGTGTTCGGCAGGGACCCTACGAGCAGTACTTC.

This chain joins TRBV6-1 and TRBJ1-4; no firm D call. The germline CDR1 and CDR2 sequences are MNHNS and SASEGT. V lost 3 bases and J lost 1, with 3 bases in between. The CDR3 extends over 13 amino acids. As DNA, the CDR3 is TGTGCCAGCAGTGATGGAACTAATGAAAAACTGTTTTTT. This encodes CASSDGTNEKLFF.

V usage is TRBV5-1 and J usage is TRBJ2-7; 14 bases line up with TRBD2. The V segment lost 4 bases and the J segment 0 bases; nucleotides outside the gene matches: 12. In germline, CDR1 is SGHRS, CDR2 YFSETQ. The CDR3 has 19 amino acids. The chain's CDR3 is CASSPRGLAGGLSSYEQYF. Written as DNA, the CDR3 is TGCGCCAGCAGCCCCCGCGGACTAGCGGGAGGCCTGAGCTCCTACGAGCAGTACTTC.

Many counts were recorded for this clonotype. CDR3 amino acids: CSAPLAGGRNEQFF. The CDR3 coding sequence is TGCAGTGCTCCATTAGCGGGAGGGCGGAATGAGCAGTTCTTC. J is TRBJ2-1 and V is TRBV20-1; 11 bases align to TRBD2. V lost 5 bases, J lost 7 bases, and 7 bases stayed unmatched. Germline CDR1 is DFQATT and CDR2 is SNEGSKA (reference sequence). This CDR3 is 14 amino acids long.